This TCR beta chain was identified during a study of tumor and adjacent non-tumor tissue in lung cancer. Background on the study: Stage I to III disease affected 9 to 10 men and roughly 5 women aged roughly 31 to 80. On average, productive TCRbeta reads reached about 4.17 million per sample.

Details on this clonotype: Germline is not matched at one junction end, which may reflect a read error.

The template was RNA from unsorted bulk tissue. More than 3 cm separated this lung sample from the edge of the tumor. Between August and November 2014, newly diagnosed, chemotherapy-naive lung cancer patients underwent thoracic surgery in China. Three rounds of nested PCR, following a modified ARM-PCR protocol, produced the TCRbeta library. Each CDR3 protein gets one entry after TCRdb re-called the multiplex PCR reads with MiXCR. Of about 80,000 distinct CDR3 sequences detected, 65% to 85% appear once; the ten largest clones hold roughly half. Per germline, CDR1 SGHRS and CDR2 YFSETQ. This CDR3 region has 12 residues.

J is TRBJ2-1 and V is TRBV5-1; D may be TRBD2 (5 bases). What was sequenced was distant non-tumor lung tissue. The source of this sequence is a man in his 60s with non-small cell lung cancer. The CDR3, as DNA: TGCACCAGCTCTAGGTCTAGCTCAGTCCAGTTCTTC. It encodes CTSSRSSSVQFF.